These T cell receptor beta chains were read from a single sample in a study of T cells in Graves' hyperthyroidism and ophthalmopathy. TCRdb re-derived calls from the multiplex PCR reads in MiXCR, one entry per CDR3 protein. The table has 92,000 or so distinct CDR3 sequences, roughly 56% seen once. Sample: blood. The source of these receptors is a woman in her thirties or forties with Graves' hyperthyroidism. Both conserved end residues are part of each CDR3. A D gene is named only where the DNA matches it firmly. Only some rows state a clone size, as once, few, many or a class for expanded clones.

clone_size,d_call,v_call,cdr3_length,j_call,cdr3_aa,cdr3_nt
many,NA,TRBV19,14,TRBJ2-7,CASRPGLNSYEQYF,TGTGCCAGTAGGCCGGGACTTAACTCCTACGAGCAGTACTTC
few,NA,TRBV25-1,13,TRBJ1-2,CATRQALVAGYTF,TGTGCTACTAGACAGGCGTTAGTAGCTGGCTACACCTTC
NA,NA,TRBV24-1,14,TRBJ1-4,CATSDQRGDEKLFF,TGTGCCACCAGTGACCAGCGGGGCGACGAAAAACTGTTTTTT
NA,TRBD1,TRBV7-9,13,TRBJ1-2,CASSWTGVYGYTF,TGTGCCAGCAGCTGGACAGGGGTGTATGGCTACACCTTC
many,NA,TRBV28,15,TRBJ2-5,CASSHGTQAEETQYF,TGTGCCAGCAGCCATGGGACGCAGGCAGAAGAGACCCAGTACTTC
many,NA,TRBV20-1,13,TRBJ1-5,CSARGGGGQPQHF,TGCAGTGCTAGAGGGGGGGGTGGTCAGCCCCAGCATTTT
many,NA,TRBV19,12,TRBJ1-1,CASSHAGLEAFF,TGTGCCAGTAGTCACGCGGGCCTTGAAGCTTTCTTT
once,TRBD1,TRBV15,18,TRBJ1-1,CATSRNGQGAIENTEAFF,TGTGCCACCAGCAGAAACGGACAGGGGGCGATTGAAAACACTGAAGCTTTCTTT
NA,TRBD2,TRBV14,16,TRBJ2-3,CASSQVPGGRPGTQYF,TGTGCCAGCAGCCAAGTTCCGGGAGGACGACCGGGTACGCAGTATTTT
NA,TRBD2,TRBV29-1,11,TRBJ2-7,CSAGGPYEQYF,TGCAGCGCGGGGGGGCCCTACGAGCAGTACTTC
NA,NA,TRBV7-9,16,TRBJ2-5,CASSPQGGFGEETQYF,TGTGCCAGCAGCCCACAGGGAGGATTCGGAGAAGAGACCCAGTACTTC
NA,TRBD1,TRBV28,15,TRBJ2-7,CASKTGGAGEWEQYF,TGTGCCAGCAAAACAGGGGGCGCCGGTGAATGGGAGCAGTACTTC
NA,NA,TRBV7-2,14,TRBJ1-3,CASGLQESGNTIYF,TGTGCCAGCGGATTACAGGAGTCCGGAAACACCATATATTTT
NA,TRBD1,TRBV20-1,13,TRBJ2-7,CSAESGQGIEQYF,TGCAGTGCAGAGTCGGGACAGGGAATCGAGCAGTACTTC
NA,TRBD1,TRBV7-2,19,TRBJ1-5,CASSLEPSGTGNSNQPQHF,TGTGCCAGCAGCTTGGAGCCTTCCGGGACAGGGAATAGCAATCAGCCCCAGCATTTT
many,NA,TRBV14,15,TRBJ2-7,CASSLKDRYGLEQYF,TGTGCCAGCAGCCTAAAGGACCGATACGGCTTGGAGCAGTACTTC
many,TRBD2,TRBV2,16,TRBJ2-7,CASSDPTSGKSYEQYF,TGTGCCAGCAGTGATCCGACTAGCGGGAAATCCTACGAGCAGTACTTC
NA,NA,TRBV20-1,15,TRBJ2-5,CSAPNLGWDQETQYF,TGCAGTGCCCCCAACCTAGGGTGGGACCAAGAGACCCAGTACTTC
NA,NA,TRBV7-2,15,TRBJ2-7,CASSSGRRGPYEQHF,TGTGCCAGCAGTTCCGGACGGAGGGGCCCCTACGAGCAGCACTTC
many,NA,TRBV10-3,11,TRBJ2-5,CAISAAETQYF,TGTGCCATCAGTGCCGCAGAGACCCAGTACTTC
NA,TRBD2,TRBV7-2,15,TRBJ2-7,CASSRLTSGTNEQYF,TGTGCCAGCAGCCGCTTGACTAGCGGGACCAACGAGCAGTACTTC
many,TRBD1,TRBV25-1,17,TRBJ1-2,CASSETGFGTANYGYTF,TGTGCCAGCAGTGAGACAGGCTTTGGGACAGCTAACTATGGCTACACCTTC
NA,NA,TRBV20-1,12,TRBJ1-5,CSARDGRGPQHF,TGCAGTGCTAGAGACGGAAGGGGGCCCCAGCATTTT
many,TRBD2,TRBV20-1,15,TRBJ2-2,CSAPVLAGNTGELFF,TGCAGTGCTCCAGTGCTAGCGGGAAACACCGGGGAGCTGTTTTTT
NA,NA,TRBV7-9,13,TRBJ1-2,CASSTTSGSGYTF,TGTGCCAGCAGCACAACTAGCGGATCTGGCTACACCTTC
NA,TRBD2,TRBV20-1,15,TRBJ2-3,CIARDPREGPDTQYF,TGCATTGCTAGAGATCCGAGGGAGGGCCCAGATACGCAGTATTTT
NA,TRBD1,TRBV29-1,15,TRBJ1-2,CSLTTGRGGNYGYTF,TGCAGCTTAACGACAGGGCGTGGTGGGAACTATGGCTACACCTTC
many,NA,TRBV7-2,15,TRBJ2-7,CASSLARGVSDEQYF,TGTGCCAGCAGCTTAGCGCGAGGGGTTTCGGACGAGCAGTACTTC
NA,TRBD1,TRBV29-1,13,TRBJ1-1,CSAGQGAFFEAFF,TGCAGCGCCGGACAGGGGGCTTTCTTCGAAGCTTTCTTT
many,TRBD2,TRBV29-1,12,TRBJ2-7,CGAGTSGYEQYF,TGCGGCGCGGGGACTAGCGGCTACGAGCAGTACTTC
few,TRBD2,TRBV6-6,16,TRBJ2-3,CASSDGTSGRTDTQYF,TGTGCCAGCAGCGACGGGACTAGCGGGAGAACAGATACGCAGTATTTT
NA,NA,TRBV2,12,TRBJ1-4,CASATRDEKLFF,TGTGCCAGCGCGACCAGGGACGAAAAACTGTTTTTT
NA,NA,TRBV7-2,14,TRBJ2-6,CASSFGSGGDVLTF,TGTGCCAGCAGCTTCGGGTCCGGGGGCGACGTCCTGACTTTC
many,NA,TRBV10-3,15,TRBJ1-1,CAISESSAEATEAFF,TGTGCCATCAGTGAGTCGTCTGCCGAGGCCACTGAAGCTTTCTTT
many,TRBD1,TRBV7-2,16,TRBJ1-5,CASSYGDRGRNQPQHF,TGTGCCAGCAGTTATGGGGACAGGGGAAGGAATCAGCCCCAGCATTTT
NA,TRBD1,TRBV7-9,15,TRBJ1-5,CASSGGQGVNQPQHF,TGTGCCAGCAGCGGAGGACAGGGAGTCAATCAGCCCCAGCATTTT
once,NA,TRBV29-1,13,TRBJ1-1,CSVIYPGRGWAFF,TGCAGCGTTATCTATCCGGGGAGGGGTTGGGCTTTCTTT
few,TRBD1,TRBV5-1,16,TRBJ2-7,CASSLTDRGPPYEQYF,TGCGCCAGCAGCTTAACCGACAGGGGGCCCCCCTACGAGCAGTACTTC
many,TRBD2,TRBV20-1,14,TRBJ2-7,CSASPLAGAREQYF,TGCAGTGCTAGCCCCCTAGCGGGAGCTCGCGAGCAGTACTTC
NA,TRBD2,TRBV7-8,15,TRBJ2-7,CASSQEASGSLEQYF,TGTGCCAGCAGCCAAGAGGCTAGCGGGAGCCTCGAGCAGTACTTC
many,TRBD2,TRBV20-1,13,TRBJ2-7,CSARPSGSYEQYF,TGCAGTGCTAGACCTAGCGGGAGTTACGAGCAGTACTTC
medium-sized,TRBD1,TRBV7-3,14,TRBJ1-1,CASSNGQGGTEAFF,TGTGCCAGCAGTAACGGACAGGGGGGCACTGAAGCTTTCTTT
NA,NA,TRBV27,12,TRBJ1-1,CASSGRQMGAFF,TGTGCCAGCAGTGGACGACAGATGGGAGCTTTCTTT
NA,TRBD2,TRBV7-2,18,TRBJ2-3,CASSPGASGRRRTDTQYF,TGTGCCAGCAGCCCTGGGGCTAGCGGGAGGCGTCGCACAGATACGCAGTATTTT
many,TRBD1,TRBV19,16,TRBJ1-5,CASTQPGTGGVQPQHF,TGTGCCAGTACTCAACCCGGGACAGGGGGCGTCCAGCCCCAGCATTTT
few,TRBD2,TRBV2,17,TRBJ2-3,CASSEGLGLPSTDTQYF,TGTGCCAGCAGTGAAGGACTGGGACTACCGAGCACAGATACGCAGTATTTT
NA,TRBD1,TRBV29-1,13,TRBJ2-5,CSPGTGGQETQYF,TGCAGCCCGGGGACAGGGGGTCAAGAGACCCAGTACTTC
few,NA,TRBV5-1,18,TRBJ2-7,CASSPELRRGRIPYEQYF,TGCGCCAGCAGCCCGGAGTTACGTAGGGGCAGGATACCCTACGAGCAGTACTTC
once,TRBD1,TRBV6-5,15,TRBJ1-2,CASLPAGTGTRGYTF,TGTGCCAGCCTTCCCGCCGGGACAGGGACCAGAGGCTACACCTTC